These 23 T cell receptor beta chains were sequenced from one sample in a study of T cell changes during pregnancy in multiple sclerosis. The repertoire was sequenced with immunoSEQ multiplex PCR; TCRdb's copy has only in-frame clones and lacks some. There are some 56,000 clones in the sample; 80% to 95% occur only once, and approximately 0.64% lies in the top ten. The sample was CD4+ T cells from peripheral blood mononuclear cells, taken after pregnancy. The origin of the receptors is a female donor with multiple sclerosis, enrolled in a pregnancy study.

The chain has TRBV7-8 and TRBJ1-2, with D uncertain. This CDR3 has 17 residues. Between the trimmed V and J ends, which lost 5 bases and 0 bases, there was a span of 19 bases. Germline CDR1 is SGHVS and CDR2 is FQNEAQ. CDR3: CASSLGRMGPANYGYTF. Here the CDR3 DNA reads TGTGCCAGCAGCCTAGGGCGAATGGGCCCTGCTAACTATGGCTACACCTTC.

This chain links TRBV7-3 with TRBJ2-3; TRBD2 aligns across 10 bases. CDR1 and CDR2 (germline): SGHTA, FQGTGA. J lost 3 bases, V lost 3 bases, and 3 bases had no gene match. The CDR3 spans 15 residues. The CDR3 DNA follows: TGTGCCAGCAGCTTCAGCGGGGGGGGTACAGATACGCAGTATTTT. Translating it yields CASSFSGGGTDTQYF.

The CDR3 region is CASSLGQGVRQPQHF. DNA for the CDR3: TGTGCCAGCAGCTTGGGCCAGGGGGTGAGGCAGCCCCAGCATTTT. V usage is TRBV7-6 and J usage is TRBJ1-5, with TRBD1 matching 7 bases. The CDR3 is 15 residues long. Germline CDR1 is SGHVS and CDR2 is FNYEAQ. Trimming took 3 bases from V and 7 from J; bases not matched to a gene: 9.

This clone was picked up one time. The V call is TRBV6-5, the J call TRBJ1-1, with a possible D match to TRBD1 (5 bases). Trimming removed 6 bases from V and 7 bases from J, with 18 bases in between. There are 14 residues in the CDR3. Looked up from germline, CDR1 is MNHEY and CDR2 is SVGAGI. This chain's CDR3 is CASRRGGVPLEAFF. The CDR3 nucleotides read TGTGCCAGCAGACGTGGAGGGGTCCCCCTTGAAGCTTTCTTT.

A single count supports this clone. The J gene is TRBJ1-3, the V gene TRBV9, with 9 nucleotides matching TRBD1. Unmatched junction bases numbered 9, after V lost 2 bases and J lost 0 bases. CDR1 is SGDLS, CDR2 YYNGEE, per germline. The CDR3 has 18 residues. DNA for the CDR3: TGTGCCAGCAGCGTGGGACAGGGAAGCCAATCCTCTGGAAACACCATATATTTT. Protein product: CASSVGQGSQSSGNTIYF.

The V call is TRBV18, the J call TRBJ1-5, with TRBD1 matching over 7 bases. The CDR3 has 15 amino acids. CDR1 KGHSH and CDR2 LQKENI come from the germline V gene. Losses at the gene ends were 2 bases for V and 6 bases for J; bases not matched to a gene: 7. The CDR3: CASSPYQGVGQPQHF. DNA for the CDR3: TGTGCCAGCTCACCATACCAGGGGGTCGGTCAGCCCCAGCATTTT.

The chain employs TRBV19 and TRBJ1-2, with D hard to call. V lost 3 bases to trimming and J lost 1 base, with 15 bases between them. The CDR3 loop spans 16 amino acids. In germline, CDR1 is LNHDA, CDR2 SQIVND (reference sequence). CDR3 nucleotide sequence: TGTGCCAGTAGTATCTTCTCTTTTTCACTTAACTATGGCTACACCTTC. This gives the protein CASSIFSFSLNYGYTF. Full variable domain (outside the CDR3, taken from reference TRBV19 and TRBJ1-2): DGGITQSPKYLFRKEGQNVTLSCEQNLNHDAMYWYRQDPGQGLRLIYYSQIVNDFQKGDIAEGYSVSREKKESFPLTVTSAQKNPTAFYLCASSIFSFSLNYGYTFGSGTRLTVV.

The rearrangement uses TRBV29-1 and TRBJ2-5, with TRBD1 matching 7 bases. There are 14 residues in the CDR3. Germline CDR1 SQVTM, CDR2 ANQGSEA. With V trimmed by 7 bases and J by 5 bases, 13 bases remained unmatched. Here the CDR3 reads CSARQGQVWETQYF. CDR3 in DNA: TGCAGCGCCAGACAGGGTCAGGTCTGGGAGACCCAGTACTTC.

V usage is TRBV7-2 and J usage is TRBJ1-3; perhaps TRBD1 as D (6 bases). The CDR3 length is 13 residues. Germline V gene sequence: CDR1 SGHTA, CDR2 FQGNSA. The V end was cut by 8 bases, the J end by 4 bases, with 12 bases between. CDR3 sequence reads: CASQQGGGNTIYF. Here the CDR3 DNA reads TGTGCCAGCCAACAGGGTGGAGGAAACACCATATATTTT.

CDR3 DNA sequence: TGTGCCAGCAGCCAAGGGGCCAGCGGATACGAGCAGTACTTC. Residues: CASSQGASGYEQYF. The genes are TRBV4-2 and TRBJ2-7; TRBD2 might be the D (5 bases). The V end lost 1 base, the J end lost 4 bases, and 11 bases lay between the germline ends. Germline lookup yields CDR1 LGHNA and CDR2 YNFKEQ. CDR3 length: 14 residues.

This chain connects TRBV10-3 to TRBJ1-2, with a possible D match to TRBD1 (5 bases). The CDR3 totals 11 residues. Trimming pared 7 bases from V and 8 bases from J, leaving 11 bases between. The V gene's germline CDR1 is ENHRY and CDR2 SYGVKD. CDR3 in amino acids: CAITKGQGYTF. For the CDR3, the DNA is TGTGCCATCACGAAGGGGCAAGGCTACACCTTC.

The chain uses TRBV1 and TRBJ2-4; the table's D call, TRBD1, has no DNA check behind it. TRBV1 is recorded as a pseudogene. The CDR3 runs 12 residues. The CDR3 nucleotides read TGCACTTACAGGGGGGCCAGAAACATTCAGTACTTC. Its translation: CTYRGARNIQYF.

V usage is TRBV18 and J usage is TRBJ1-2; no definite D call. Germline lookup yields CDR1 KGHSH and CDR2 LQKENI. The CDR3 is 13 amino acids. V lost 2 bases to trimming and J lost 4 bases, with 8 bases between them. CDR3 protein: CASSPEVVYGYTF. The CDR3 coding sequence is TGTGCCAGCTCACCAGAGGTGGTCTATGGCTACACCTTC.

The chain is built from TRBV7-6 and TRBJ2-7; 7 bases are shared with TRBD2. J gave up 6 bases and V 5 bases, and 13 bases lay outside the gene matches. The CDR3 length is 15 residues. Per germline, CDR1 SGHVS and CDR2 FNYEAQ. As DNA, the CDR3 is TGTGCCAGCAGCCACATCACTGGCGGGGGTTCCGAGCAGTACTTC. Residues: CASSHITGGGSEQYF.

This chain connects TRBV10-3 to TRBJ2-1; 12 bases map to TRBD2. The CDR3 is 15 amino acids. Trimming took 4 bases from V and 9 from J; bases not matched to a gene: 7. Germline V gene data show CDR1 as ENHRY and CDR2 as SYGVKD. The CDR3 reads CAISGTGGLAGEQFF. The DNA for the CDR3 is TGTGCCATCAGTGGGACGGGGGGACTAGCGGGTGAGCAGTTCTTC.

The chain has TRBV7-3 and TRBJ2-2, with 8 bases aligning to TRBD2. The CDR3 length is 13 residues. Looked up from germline, CDR1 is SGHTA and CDR2 is FQGTGA. With V trimmed by 1 base and J by 8 bases, 0 bases remained unmatched. The DNA of the CDR3 is TGTGCCAGCAGCTTAAGCGGGAGGGGGGAGCTGTTTTTT. Encoded protein: CASSLSGRGELFF.

This chain links TRBV9 with TRBJ2-2; possible D gene TRBD2, 6 bases. The germline V gene encodes CDR1 SGDLS and CDR2 YYNGEE. CDR3 length: 19 residues. The ends were cut back, 4 bases at V and 5 bases at J, with 27 bases in the middle. The CDR3 DNA reads as TGTGCCAGCAGCTTAGAATTACCCGTCGGGACCGGGGGAACCGGGGAGCTGTTTTTT. Amino acids: CASSLELPVGTGGTGELFF.

CDR3 amino acids: CASSGGQGPNYGYTF. The DNA of the CDR3 is TGTGCCAGTAGTGGGGGACAGGGGCCTAACTATGGCTACACCTTC. The gene calls are TRBV19 and TRBJ1-2; TRBD1 aligns across 10 bases. CDR1 is LNHDA, CDR2 SQIVND, per germline (reference sequence). CDR3 length: 15 amino acids. With V trimmed by 5 bases and J by 0 bases, 3 bases remained unmatched.

CDR3 sequence (DNA): TGTGCCAGCTCACCACGGACAGGGGAAGGGGCTGGCTACACCTTC. Translation: CASSPRTGEGAGYTF. The J gene is TRBJ1-2, the V gene TRBV18; TRBD1 agrees at 9 bases. This CDR3 contains 15 residues. The trim removed 1 base at V and 7 bases at J, leaving 7 bases unmatched. The germline gives CDR1 KGHSH, CDR2 LQKENI.

The chain couples TRBV9 to TRBJ1-6; maybe TRBD1 (6 bases). This CDR3 contains 14 residues. V was pared by 5 bases and J by 6 bases, with 12 bases between. The germline gives CDR1 SGDLS, CDR2 YYNGEE. Here the CDR3 DNA reads TGTGCCAGCAGGGAAACAGGGTTTAATTCACCCCTCCACTTT. Translated, it gives CASRETGFNSPLHF.

The chain recombines TRBV9 with TRBJ1-4, with D possibly matching TRBD1 (6 bases). V was shortened by 4 bases and J by 2 bases, with 6 bases between the two germline ends. CDR1 and CDR2 (germline): SGDLS, YYNGEE. CDR3 length equals 13 residues. The CDR3 protein is CASSRGTNEKLFF. Here the CDR3 DNA reads TGTGCCAGCAGCAGGGGGACTAATGAAAAACTGTTTTTT.

V is TRBV5-4 and J is TRBJ2-7; TRBD1 matches at 10 bases. Trimming removed 4 bases from V and 3 bases from J; junction bases left unmatched: 10. The CDR3 has 16 amino acids. Germline assignment: CDR1 SGHNT and CDR2 YYREEE (reference sequence). CDR3 sequence: CASSPTGGPRGYEQYF. DNA of the CDR3: TGTGCCAGCAGCCCGACAGGGGGCCCCCGTGGCTACGAGCAGTACTTC.

The J gene is TRBJ2-1, the V gene TRBV11-3; TRBD1 might be the D (6 bases). Between the trimmed V and J ends, which lost 5 bases and 10 bases, there was a span of 18 bases. This CDR3 has 14 amino acids. Germline CDR1 and CDR2: SGHNT and YENEEA. The CDR3 DNA follows: TGTGCCAGCAGCCTCCTCTACAGGGTTGGAGAGCAGTTCTTC. It translates to CASSLLYRVGEQFF.